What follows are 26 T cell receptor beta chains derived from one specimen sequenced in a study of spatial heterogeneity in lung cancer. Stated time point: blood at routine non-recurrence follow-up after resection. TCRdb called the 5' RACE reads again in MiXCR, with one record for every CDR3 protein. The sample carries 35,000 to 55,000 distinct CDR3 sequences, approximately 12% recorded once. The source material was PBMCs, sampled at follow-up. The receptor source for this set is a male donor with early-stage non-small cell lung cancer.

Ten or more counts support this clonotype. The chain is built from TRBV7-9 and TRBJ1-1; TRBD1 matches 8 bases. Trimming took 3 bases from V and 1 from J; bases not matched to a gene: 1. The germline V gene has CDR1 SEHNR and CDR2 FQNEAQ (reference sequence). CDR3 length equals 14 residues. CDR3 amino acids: CASSFDRGNTEAFF. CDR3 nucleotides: TGTGCCAGCAGCTTCGACAGGGGGAACACTGAAGCTTTCTTT.

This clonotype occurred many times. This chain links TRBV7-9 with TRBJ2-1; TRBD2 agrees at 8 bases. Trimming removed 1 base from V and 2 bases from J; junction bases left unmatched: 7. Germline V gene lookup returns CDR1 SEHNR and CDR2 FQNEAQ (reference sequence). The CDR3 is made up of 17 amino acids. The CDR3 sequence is CASSLGGGTSPYNEQFF. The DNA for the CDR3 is TGTGCCAGCAGCTTAGGCGGGGGGACTTCTCCCTACAATGAGCAGTTCTTC. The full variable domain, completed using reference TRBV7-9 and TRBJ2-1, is DTGVSQNPRHKITKRGQNVTFRCDPISEHNRLYWYRQTLGQGPEFLTYFQNEAQLEKSRLLSDRFSAERPKGSFSTLEIQRTEQGDSAMYLCASSLGGGTSPYNEQFFGPGTRLTVL.

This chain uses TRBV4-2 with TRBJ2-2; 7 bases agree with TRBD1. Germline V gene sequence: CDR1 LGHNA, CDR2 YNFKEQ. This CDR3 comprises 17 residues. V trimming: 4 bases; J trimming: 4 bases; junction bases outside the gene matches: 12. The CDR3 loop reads CASSPKTQGESTGELFF. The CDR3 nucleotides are TGTGCCAGCAGCCCAAAAACCCAGGGGGAGAGCACCGGGGAGCTGTTTTTT.

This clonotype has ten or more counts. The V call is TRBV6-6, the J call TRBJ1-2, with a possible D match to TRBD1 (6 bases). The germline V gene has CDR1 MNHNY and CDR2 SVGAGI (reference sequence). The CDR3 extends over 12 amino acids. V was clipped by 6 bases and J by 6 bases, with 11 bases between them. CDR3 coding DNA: TGTGCCAGCAGCCCCAGGACAGATGGCTACACCTTC. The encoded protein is CASSPRTDGYTF.

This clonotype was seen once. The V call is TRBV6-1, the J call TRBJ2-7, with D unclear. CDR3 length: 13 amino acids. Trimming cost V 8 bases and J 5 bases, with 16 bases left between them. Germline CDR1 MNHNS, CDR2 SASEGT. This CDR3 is CASGVGMGNEQYF. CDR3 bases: TGTGCCAGCGGCGTGGGAATGGGAAACGAGCAGTACTTC.

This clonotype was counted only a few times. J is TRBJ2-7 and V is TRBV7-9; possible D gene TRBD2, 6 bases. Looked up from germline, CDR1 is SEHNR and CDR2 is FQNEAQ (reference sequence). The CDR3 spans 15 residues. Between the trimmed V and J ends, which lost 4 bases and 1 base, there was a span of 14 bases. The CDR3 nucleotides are TGTGCCAGCAGCTCCCGAGCGGGCCATTCCTACGAGCAGTACTTC. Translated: CASSSRAGHSYEQYF.

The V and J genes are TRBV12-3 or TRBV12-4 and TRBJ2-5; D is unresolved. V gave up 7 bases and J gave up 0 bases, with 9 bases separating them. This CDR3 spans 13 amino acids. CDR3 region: CASTDTNQETQYF. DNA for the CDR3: TGTGCCAGCACCGACACGAACCAAGAGACCCAGTACTTC.

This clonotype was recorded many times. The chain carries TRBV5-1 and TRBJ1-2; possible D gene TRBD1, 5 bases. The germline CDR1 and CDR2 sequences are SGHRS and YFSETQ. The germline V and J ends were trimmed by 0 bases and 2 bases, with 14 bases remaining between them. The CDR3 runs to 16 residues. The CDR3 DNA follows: TGCGCCAGCAGCTTGGCTTTCCCGGGGGAGAACTATGGCTACACCTTC. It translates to CASSLAFPGENYGYTF.

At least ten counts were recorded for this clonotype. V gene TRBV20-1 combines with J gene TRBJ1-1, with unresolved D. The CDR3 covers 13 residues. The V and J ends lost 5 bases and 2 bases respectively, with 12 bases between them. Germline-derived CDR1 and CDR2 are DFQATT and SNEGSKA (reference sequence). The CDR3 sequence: CSAYGVGNTEAFF. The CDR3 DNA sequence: TGCAGTGCTTACGGGGTGGGAAACACTGAAGCTTTCTTT.

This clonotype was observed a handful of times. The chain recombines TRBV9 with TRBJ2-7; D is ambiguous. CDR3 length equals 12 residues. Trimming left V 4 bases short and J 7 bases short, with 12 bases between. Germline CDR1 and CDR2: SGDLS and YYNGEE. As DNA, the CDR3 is TGTGCCAGCAGCCCTCACGGCCGGGAGCAGTACTTC. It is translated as CASSPHGREQYF.

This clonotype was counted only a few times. The CDR3 protein is CAWKSGSTKTQYF. The CDR3 nucleotides read TGTGCCTGGAAGTCGGGGAGTACGAAGACCCAGTACTTC. This rearrangement joins TRBV30 to TRBJ2-5; D perhaps matches TRBD2 (5 bases). Germline values: CDR1 GTSNPN, CDR2 SVGIG (reference sequence). This CDR3 spans 13 amino acids. Trimming shortened V by 4 bases and J by 6 bases, and 15 bases separated the two germline ends.

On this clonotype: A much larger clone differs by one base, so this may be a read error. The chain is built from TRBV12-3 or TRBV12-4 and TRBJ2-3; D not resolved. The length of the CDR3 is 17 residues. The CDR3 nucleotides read TGTGTCAGCAGTTCCATCCGGACGGACCGAGACACAGATACGCAGTATTTT. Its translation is CVSSSIRTDRDTDTQYF.

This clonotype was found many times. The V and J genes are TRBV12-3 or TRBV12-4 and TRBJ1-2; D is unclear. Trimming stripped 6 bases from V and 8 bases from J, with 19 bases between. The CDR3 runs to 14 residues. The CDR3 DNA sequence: TGTGCCAGCAGAGGATCTGCTTGGGGTTACGGCTACACCTTC. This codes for CASRGSAWGYGYTF.

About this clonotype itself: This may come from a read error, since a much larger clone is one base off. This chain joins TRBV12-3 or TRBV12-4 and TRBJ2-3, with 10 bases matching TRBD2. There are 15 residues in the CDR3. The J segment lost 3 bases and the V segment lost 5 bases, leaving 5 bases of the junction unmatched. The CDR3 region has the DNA TGTGCCAGCAGTGGGCTAGCGGGGGAAACAGATACGCAGTATTTT. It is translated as CASSGLAGETDTQYF.

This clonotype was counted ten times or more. CDR3 nucleotides: TGTGCCAGCTCACTCGACGGGACAGGGCCCCCCGGGGGGACTGAAGCTTTCTTT. Translation: CASSLDGTGPPGGTEAFF. The chain employs TRBV18 and TRBJ1-1; 9 nucleotides align to TRBD1. V was pared by 4 bases and J by 5 bases, with 17 bases of the junction left unmatched. The germline CDR1 and CDR2 sequences are KGHSH and LQKENI. The CDR3 runs to 18 residues. The full variable domain, rest sourced from reference TRBV18 and TRBJ1-1, is NAGVMQNPRHLVRRRGQEARLRCSPMKGHSHVYWYRQLPEEGLKFMVYLQKENIIDESGMPKERFSAEFPKEGPSILRIQQVVRGDSAAYFCASSLDGTGPPGGTEAFFGQGTRLTVV.

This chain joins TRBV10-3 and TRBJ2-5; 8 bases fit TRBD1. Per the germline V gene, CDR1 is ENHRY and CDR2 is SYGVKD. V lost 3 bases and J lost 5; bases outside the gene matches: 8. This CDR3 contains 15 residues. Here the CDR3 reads CAISDVTGGRETQYF. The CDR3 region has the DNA TGTGCCATCAGTGACGTTACAGGGGGTCGCGAGACCCAGTACTTC.

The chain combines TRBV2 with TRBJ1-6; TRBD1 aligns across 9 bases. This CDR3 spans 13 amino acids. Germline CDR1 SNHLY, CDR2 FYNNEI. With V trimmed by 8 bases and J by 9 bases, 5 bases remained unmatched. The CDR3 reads CASRGQGSSPLHF. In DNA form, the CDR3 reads TGTGCCAGCCGGGGACAGGGCAGTTCACCCCTCCACTTT.

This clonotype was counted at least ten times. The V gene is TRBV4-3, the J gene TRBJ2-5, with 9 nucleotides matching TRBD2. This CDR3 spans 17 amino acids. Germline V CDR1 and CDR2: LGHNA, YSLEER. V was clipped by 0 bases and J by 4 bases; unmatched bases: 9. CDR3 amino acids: CASSQDSSGNDPETQYF. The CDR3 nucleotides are TGCGCCAGCAGCCAAGATTCTAGCGGGAATGACCCAGAGACCCAGTACTTC.

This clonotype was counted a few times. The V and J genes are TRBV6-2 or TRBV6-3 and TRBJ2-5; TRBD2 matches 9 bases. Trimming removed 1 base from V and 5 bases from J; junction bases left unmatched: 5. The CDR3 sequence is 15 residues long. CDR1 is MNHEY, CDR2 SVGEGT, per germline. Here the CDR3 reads CASSYFSGGVETQYF. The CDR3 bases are TGTGCCAGCAGTTACTTTAGCGGGGGAGTGGAGACCCAGTACTTC.

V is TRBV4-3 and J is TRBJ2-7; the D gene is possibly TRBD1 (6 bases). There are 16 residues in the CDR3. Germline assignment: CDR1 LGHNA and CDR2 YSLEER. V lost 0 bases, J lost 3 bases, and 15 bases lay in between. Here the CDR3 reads CASSQEHRARYYEQYF. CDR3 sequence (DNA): TGCGCCAGCAGCCAAGAACACAGGGCTAGGTACTACGAGCAGTACTTC.

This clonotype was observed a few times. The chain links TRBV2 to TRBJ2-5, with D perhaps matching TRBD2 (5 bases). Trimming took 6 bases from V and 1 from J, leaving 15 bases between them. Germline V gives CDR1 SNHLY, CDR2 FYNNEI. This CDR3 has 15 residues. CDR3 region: CASRGDFAGQETQYF. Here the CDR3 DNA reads TGTGCCAGCAGGGGCGATTTCGCGGGCCAAGAGACCCAGTACTTC.

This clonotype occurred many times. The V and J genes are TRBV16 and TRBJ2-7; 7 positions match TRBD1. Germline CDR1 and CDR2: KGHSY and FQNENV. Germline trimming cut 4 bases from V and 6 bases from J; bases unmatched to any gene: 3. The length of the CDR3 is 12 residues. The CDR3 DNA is TGTGCCAGCAGCCCGAACAGGGGCGAGCAGTACTTC. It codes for CASSPNRGEQYF.

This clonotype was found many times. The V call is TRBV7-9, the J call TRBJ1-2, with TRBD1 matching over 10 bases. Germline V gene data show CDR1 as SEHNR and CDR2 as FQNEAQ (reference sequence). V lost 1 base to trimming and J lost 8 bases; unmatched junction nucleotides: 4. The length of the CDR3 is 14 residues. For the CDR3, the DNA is TGTGCCAGCAGCTTAGGCGACAGGGGGCAGGGCTACACCTTC. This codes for CASSLGDRGQGYTF.

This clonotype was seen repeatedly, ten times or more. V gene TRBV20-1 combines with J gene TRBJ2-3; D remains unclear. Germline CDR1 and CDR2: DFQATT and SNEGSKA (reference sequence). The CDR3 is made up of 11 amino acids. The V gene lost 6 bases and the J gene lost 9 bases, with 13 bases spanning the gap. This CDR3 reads CSAGSTGTQYF. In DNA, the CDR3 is TGCAGTGCGGGTAGCACCGGGACGCAGTATTTT.

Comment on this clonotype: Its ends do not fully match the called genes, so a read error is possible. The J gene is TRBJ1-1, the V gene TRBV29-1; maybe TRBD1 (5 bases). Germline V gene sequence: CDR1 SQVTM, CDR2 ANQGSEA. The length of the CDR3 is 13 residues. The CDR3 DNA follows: TGCAGCGTCGAAGGGGATTTGAACACTGAAGCTTTCTTT. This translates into CSVEGDLNTEAFF.

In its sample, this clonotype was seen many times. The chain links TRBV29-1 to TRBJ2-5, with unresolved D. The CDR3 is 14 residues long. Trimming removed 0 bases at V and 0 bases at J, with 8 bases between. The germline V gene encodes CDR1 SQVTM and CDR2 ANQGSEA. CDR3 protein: CSVEDPRYQETQYF. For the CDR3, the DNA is TGCAGCGTTGAAGATCCGAGGTACCAAGAGACCCAGTACTTC.